This T cell receptor (beta chain) is from a study of T cells in Graves' hyperthyroidism and ophthalmopathy. The PBMCs studied were ones that came from approximately 9.9 ml fresh peripheral blood. Amplified regions were TCR beta CDR3 sequences from RNA transcripts. The primer set for the first-round RT-PCR of the TCR CDR3 was HTBI. TCRdb reprocessed the multiplex PCR reads with MiXCR, giving one entry per CDR3 protein. This table holds about 400,000 distinct CDR3 sequences, approximately 15% found once. This clonotype came up many times. Unmatched junction bases numbered 4, after V lost 6 bases and J lost 2 bases. The CDR3 loop spans 14 amino acids.

The rearrangement links TRBV12-3 or TRBV12-4 to TRBJ1-5; TRBD1 agrees at 7 bases. The sample comprised blood. The sequence came from a woman aged 25 to 39 with Graves' hyperthyroidism. The CDR3 here is CASSGTARNQPQHF. Here the CDR3 DNA reads TGTGCCAGCAGCGGGACAGCTCGCAATCAGCCCCAGCATTTT.